Sequencing of this TCR beta chain was carried out in a study of T cells in Graves' hyperthyroidism and ophthalmopathy. The CDR3 covers 15 residues. Germline loops: CDR1 MNHNS, CDR2 SASEGT. V trimming: 5 bases; J trimming: 6 bases; junction bases outside the gene matches: 10. RNA transcripts gave rise to amplified TCR beta CDR3 regions. The HTBI primer set was used in a first-round RT-PCR of the TCR CDR3. TCRdb recomputed calls from the multiplex PCR reads with MiXCR, one row per CDR3 protein. This sample has roughly 650,000 distinct CDR3 sequences, with roughly a sixth found just once. This clonotype was seen a handful of times.

The chain couples TRBV6-1 to TRBJ2-3; 8 nucleotides line up with TRBD1. Source material: blood. The TCR sequence derives from a woman between 40 and 50 years old with Graves' ophthalmopathy. This CDR3 reads CASSRGQGASDTQYF. The CDR3 DNA follows: TGTGCCAGCAGTCGGGGCCAGGGGGCGTCGGATACGCAGTATTTT.